This record concerns one TCR beta chain sequence. This table comes from immunoSEQ multiplex PCR, and its TCRdb copy is limited to in-frame clones, with some not included. The sample lists about 610,000 clones; around 89% were seen once. V lost 3 bases to trimming and J lost 6 bases, with 17 bases between them. CDR1 and CDR2 from the germline V gene are LNHNV and YYDKDF (reference sequence). The CDR3 extends over 15 amino acids. These data originate in a study of shared T cell receptors in the human thymus. These data were likewise used in another study, on human thymus T cells. From that report: Related research has reported that thymic repertoires overlap highly among unrelated individuals.

The specimen was thymocytes. The chain has TRBV15 and TRBJ1-2; D might be TRBD1 (6 bases). The receptor was derived from a boy in the first two years of life with a congenital heart defect. The CDR3 nucleotides read TGTGCCACCAGCAGGCCCCTGGGGGGGCAGGATGGCTACACCTTC. It yields the protein CATSRPLGGQDGYTF.